This paragraph reports one T cell receptor (beta chain). The entry originates in a study of blood T cell repertoires in COVID-19. The wider study: COVID-19 samples collected from the United States, Italy and Spain covered acute and convalescent phases. Sources were T cells, B-cell-depleted T cells, or PBMCs; the material itself was cDNA or gDNA.

The V gene end was trimmed by 0 bases and the J gene end by 4 bases; junction bases not matched to a gene: 2. Per the germline V gene, CDR1 is LNHDA and CDR2 is SQIVND (reference sequence). The CDR3 length is 14 residues. The authors' processing: Using reference gene primer amplification, nucleated cell counts were estimated. TCRdb's copy holds only in-frame clones and misses some; the assay was immunoSEQ multiplex PCR. The V and J calls and clone size were taken over from that table, and D and trimming were inferred from the DNA. The sample lists hundreds of thousands of clones, 81% occurring once. This TCR came from a woman older than 75 with acute or convalescent COVID-19. This chain uses TRBV19 with TRBJ1-1, with 7 positions matching TRBD1. Sequencing input: peripheral blood. CDR3 DNA: TGTGCCAGTAGTATAGATCAGGGGGTCACTGAAGCTTTCTTT. This sequence encodes CASSIDQGVTEAFF.